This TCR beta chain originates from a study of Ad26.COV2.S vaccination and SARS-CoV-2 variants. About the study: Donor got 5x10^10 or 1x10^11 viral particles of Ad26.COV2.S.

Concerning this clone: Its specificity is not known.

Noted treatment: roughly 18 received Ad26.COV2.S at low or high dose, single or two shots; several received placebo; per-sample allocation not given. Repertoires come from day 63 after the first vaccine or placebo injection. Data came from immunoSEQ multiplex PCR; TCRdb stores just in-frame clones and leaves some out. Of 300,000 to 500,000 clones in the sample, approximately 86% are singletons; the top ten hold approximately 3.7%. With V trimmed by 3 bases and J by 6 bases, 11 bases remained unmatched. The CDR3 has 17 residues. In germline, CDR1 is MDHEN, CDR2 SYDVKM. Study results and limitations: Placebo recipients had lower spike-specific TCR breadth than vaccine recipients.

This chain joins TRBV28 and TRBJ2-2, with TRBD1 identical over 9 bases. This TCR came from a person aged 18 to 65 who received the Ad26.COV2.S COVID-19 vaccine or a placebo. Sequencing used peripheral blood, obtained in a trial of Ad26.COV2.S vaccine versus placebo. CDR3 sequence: CASSLLQGALRAGELFF. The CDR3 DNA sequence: TGTGCCAGCAGTTTGCTACAGGGGGCGTTAAGGGCCGGGGAGCTGTTTTTT.